Shown below are 20 T cell receptor beta chains from a single sample sequenced in a study of shared T cell receptors in the human thymus. The table came from immunoSEQ multiplex PCR; TCRdb's copy has only in-frame clones and leaves some out. The sample lists 500,000 to 550,000 clones, approximately 80% occurring once. These data were also reused for a study on human thymus T cells.

What was sequenced was thymocytes. Source of these receptors: a boy younger than two with a congenital heart defect.

The V and J genes are TRBV27 and TRBJ2-3, with a weak D call TRBD2 (5 bases). Germline V gives CDR1 MNHEY, CDR2 SMNVEV (reference sequence). Trimming took 4 bases from V and 2 from J, leaving 16 bases between them. There are 16 residues in the CDR3. This CDR3 reads CASSSSGGESTDTQYF. DNA of the CDR3: TGTGCCAGCAGTTCCTCGGGTGGGGAGTCCACAGATACGCAGTATTTT.

This rearrangement joins TRBV10-2 to TRBJ2-5; D gene ambiguous. CDR3 length: 12 residues. The germline V gene has CDR1 WSHSY and CDR2 SAAADI. Trimming left V 6 bases short and J 4 bases short, with 9 bases between. The CDR3 spells CASRTGAETQYF. CDR3 bases: TGCGCCAGCAGGACTGGCGCAGAGACCCAGTACTTC.

V is TRBV7-6 and J is TRBJ1-1, with D perhaps matching TRBD1 (5 bases). The CDR3 is 13 residues long. Per the germline V gene, CDR1 is SGHVS and CDR2 is FNYEAQ. V was cut by 5 bases and J by 4 bases, with 11 bases left in between. The CDR3 coding sequence is TGTGCCAGCAGCCGACTCGGGGGCACTGAAGCTTTCTTT. This gives the protein CASSRLGGTEAFF.

The J gene is TRBJ2-5, the V gene TRBV6-6; the D gene is possibly TRBD2 (7 bases). V was cut by 5 bases and J by 5 bases, with 15 bases left in between. The CDR3 has 14 amino acids. The germline V gene has CDR1 MNHNY and CDR2 SVGAGI (reference sequence). For the CDR3, the DNA is TGTGCCAGCAGTACCCGGGGGGCTGGGGAGACCCAGTACTTC. Encoded protein: CASSTRGAGETQYF.

The genes are TRBV11-3 and TRBJ2-3; TRBD2 matches at 10 bases. CDR3 length: 14 amino acids. V lost 11 bases to trimming and J lost 3 bases; unmatched junction nucleotides: 8. Germline values: CDR1 SGHNT, CDR2 YENEEA. The CDR3 spells CASLAGVETDTQYF. In nucleotides, the CDR3 is TGTGCCTCCCTAGCGGGAGTTGAGACAGATACGCAGTATTTT.

This clone was counted a single time. J is TRBJ2-1 and V is TRBV7-6, with 10 bases lining up with TRBD2. This CDR3 region has 14 residues. Germline V gene sequence: CDR1 SGHVS, CDR2 FNYEAQ. The ends lost 1 base at V and 8 bases at J; junction bases unmatched: 2. For the CDR3, the DNA is TGTGCCAGCAGCTTAGGGCTAGCGGGAGATGAGCAGTTCTTC. Translated, it gives CASSLGLAGDEQFF.

The chain couples TRBV11-3 to TRBJ2-5; TRBD1 might be the D (6 bases). CDR3 length: 15 amino acids. Germline CDR1 and CDR2: SGHNT and YENEEA. The V gene lost 1 base and the J gene lost 4 bases, with 13 bases spanning the gap. CDR3 loop: CASSLGGGQSETQYF. As DNA, the CDR3 is TGTGCCAGCAGCTTAGGAGGTGGACAGTCAGAGACCCAGTACTTC.

This rearrangement joins TRBV7-2 to TRBJ2-7; 9 positions match TRBD2. The CDR3 totals 14 residues. V was pared by 2 bases and J by 4 bases, with 3 bases of the junction left unmatched. Germline V gene data show CDR1 as SGHTA and CDR2 as FQGNSA. The CDR3 coding sequence is TGTGCCAGCAGCTTAAGGCGGGAGGGTTACGAGCAGTACTTC. Protein sequence: CASSLRREGYEQYF.

This chain joins TRBV27 and TRBJ2-7; 11 positions agree with TRBD2. Germline-derived CDR1 and CDR2 are MNHEY and SMNVEV (reference sequence). The CDR3 length is 16 residues. The J segment lost 0 bases and the V segment lost 5 bases, leaving 6 bases of the junction unmatched. This CDR3 is CASSLWTSGLSYEQYF. The CDR3 DNA sequence: TGTGCCAGCAGTCTTTGGACTAGCGGGCTCTCCTACGAGCAGTACTTC.

Written as DNA, the CDR3 is TGTGCCTGGAGTGTCCAGGGGGAAACCTACGAGCAGTACTTC. Its protein is CAWSVQGETYEQYF. The chain joins TRBV30 to TRBJ2-7, with 7 bases that match TRBD1. In germline, CDR1 is GTSNPN, CDR2 SVGIG (reference sequence). This CDR3 is 14 amino acids long. The J segment lost 2 bases and the V segment lost 0 bases, leaving 4 bases of the junction unmatched. The complete variable domain, with remaining parts taken from reference TRBV30 and TRBJ2-7, reads SQTIHQWPATLVQPVGSPLSLECTVEGTSNPNLYWYRQAAGRGLQLLFYSVGIGQISSEVPQNLSASRPQDRQFILSSKKLLLSDSGFYLCAWSVQGETYEQYFGPGTRLTVT.

V usage is TRBV27 and J usage is TRBJ2-1; TRBD1 might be the D (6 bases). Per the germline V gene, CDR1 is MNHEY and CDR2 is SMNVEV (reference sequence). CDR3 size: 16 residues. Trimming left V 6 bases short and J 2 bases short, with 17 bases between. CDR3 sequence: CASSLRVGTPYNEQFF. The CDR3 DNA follows: TGTGCCAGCAGCCTCCGTGTGGGGACACCCTACAATGAGCAGTTCTTC.

V is TRBV27 and J is TRBJ2-1, with 9 bases identical to TRBD2. The CDR3 has 16 amino acids. From germline, CDR1 is MNHEY and CDR2 SMNVEV (reference sequence). V dropped 5 bases and J dropped 0; count of bases not matched to a gene: 5. The CDR3: CASSTPSGASYNEQFF. The CDR3 DNA follows: TGTGCCAGCAGTACTCCTAGCGGGGCCTCCTACAATGAGCAGTTCTTC.

The chain uses TRBV30 and TRBJ2-7; 7 bases agree with TRBD2. With V trimmed by 4 bases and J by 2 bases, 11 bases remained unmatched. This CDR3 spans 15 amino acids. CDR1 is GTSNPN and CDR2 is SVGIG in the germline V gene (reference sequence). CDR3 bases: TGTGCCTGGACCCGAATAACTGCGGGAGCCTACGAGCAGTACTTC. This sequence encodes CAWTRITAGAYEQYF.

The chain is built from TRBV27 and TRBJ1-1, with TRBD1 matching over 7 bases. With V trimmed by 6 bases and J by 5 bases, 6 bases remained unmatched. The CDR3 extends over 13 amino acids. Germline assignment: CDR1 MNHEY and CDR2 SMNVEV (reference sequence). The CDR3 protein is CASSPTGQTEAFF. CDR3 sequence (DNA): TGTGCCAGCAGCCCCACGGGACAGACTGAAGCTTTCTTT.

The genes are TRBV6-6 and TRBJ2-5, with no clear D. Germline V CDR1 and CDR2: MNHNY, SVGAGI (reference sequence). The V gene lost 5 bases and the J gene lost 1 base, with 11 bases spanning the gap. There are 14 residues in the CDR3. The CDR3 region has the DNA TGTGCCAGCAGTGGCTCCGCCCCCCAAGAGACCCAGTACTTC. Its protein product is CASSGSAPQETQYF.

This clone was detected a few times. The V and J genes are TRBV14 and TRBJ2-7; perhaps TRBD2 as D (5 bases). This CDR3 contains 15 residues. In germline, CDR1 is SGHDN, CDR2 FVKESK. V lost 1 base and J lost 0, with 10 bases in between. CDR3 bases: TGTGCCAGCAGCCAAGTGAGCGGACGCTCCTACGAGCAGTACTTC. This codes for CASSQVSGRSYEQYF.

V usage is TRBV7-9 and J usage is TRBJ1-1, with D unresolved. The CDR3 totals 14 residues. With 3 bases removed from V and 5 bases from J, the gap between germline ends came to 13 bases. In germline, CDR1 is SEHNR, CDR2 FQNEAQ (reference sequence). For the CDR3, the DNA is TGTGCCAGCAGCTTCTTGGCGGGGAGGACTGAAGCTTTCTTT. This encodes CASSFLAGRTEAFF.

The rearrangement joins TRBV10-3 to TRBJ2-4; TRBD1 matches at 10 bases. Germline-derived CDR1 and CDR2 are ENHRY and SYGVKD. The CDR3 consists of 18 residues. The V and J ends lost 6 bases and 2 bases, in that order; junction bases with no gene match: 13. CDR3 DNA: TGTGCCATCAGCTACGACAGGGGGCGAACCTCGCCCAAAAACATTCAGTACTTC. Amino acid sequence: CAISYDRGRTSPKNIQYF.

The V gene is TRBV4-1, the J gene TRBJ2-7; D is possibly TRBD1 (6 bases). Deletions cut 2 bases from V and 0 bases from J, with 14 bases between. The germline CDR1 and CDR2 sequences are MGHRA and YSYEKL. The CDR3 loop spans 16 amino acids. Here the CDR3 reads CASSQLTGRGSYEQYF. CDR3 nucleotides: TGCGCCAGCAGCCAACTTACAGGGAGAGGCTCCTACGAGCAGTACTTC.

CDR3 nucleotide sequence: TGTGCCAGCAGCTTGTTGTTGGGACACCGGGTGAAGGGCTACGAGCAGTACTTC. Its translation is CASSLLLGHRVKGYEQYF. The J gene is TRBJ2-7, the V gene TRBV5-4, with TRBD1 as a possible D gene (6 bases). The germline V and J ends were trimmed by 1 base and 3 bases, with 23 bases remaining between them. Germline lookup yields CDR1 SGHNT and CDR2 YYREEE (reference sequence). There are 18 residues in the CDR3. Full variable domain (missing parts from reference TRBV5-4 and TRBJ2-7): ETGVTQSPTHLIKTRGQQVTLRCSSQSGHNTVSWYQQALGQGPQFIFQYYREEENGRGNFPPRFSGLQFPNYSSELNVNALELDDSALYLCASSLLLGHRVKGYEQYFGPGTRLTVT.